This T cell receptor beta chain was profiled in a study of shared clonotypes between healthy human individuals. Between the trimmed V and J ends, which lost 4 bases and 0 bases, there was a span of 9 bases. Germline-derived CDR1 and CDR2 are SGHKS and YYEKEE (reference sequence). This CDR3 contains 14 residues. Repertoires were generated with immunoSEQ multiplex PCR, while TCRdb's copy carries only in-frame clones and drops some. The sample consists of 850,000 to 1,200,000 clones, about three quarters of them appearing once. The sample holds one count of this clone. Donors, healthy HIV-negative adults, lacked recent acute infections or vaccinations.

V gene TRBV5-5 combines with J gene TRBJ2-3; D not certain. The receptor was isolated from a man younger than 35 in good health. The sample consisted of memory CD4+ T cells sorted from blood. Subset of the sample: CD45RA-negative fraction. The CDR3 protein is CASSQYGSTDTQYF. CDR3 DNA: TGTGCCAGCAGCCAATATGGTAGCACAGATACGCAGTATTTT. Together with reference TRBV5-5 and TRBJ2-3, the CDR3 gives the full variable domain: DAGVTQSPTHLIKTRGQQVTLRCSPISGHKSVSWYQQVLGQGPQFIFQYYEKEERGRGNFPDRFSARQFPNYSSELNVNALLLGDSALYLCASSQYGSTDTQYFGPGTRLTVL.